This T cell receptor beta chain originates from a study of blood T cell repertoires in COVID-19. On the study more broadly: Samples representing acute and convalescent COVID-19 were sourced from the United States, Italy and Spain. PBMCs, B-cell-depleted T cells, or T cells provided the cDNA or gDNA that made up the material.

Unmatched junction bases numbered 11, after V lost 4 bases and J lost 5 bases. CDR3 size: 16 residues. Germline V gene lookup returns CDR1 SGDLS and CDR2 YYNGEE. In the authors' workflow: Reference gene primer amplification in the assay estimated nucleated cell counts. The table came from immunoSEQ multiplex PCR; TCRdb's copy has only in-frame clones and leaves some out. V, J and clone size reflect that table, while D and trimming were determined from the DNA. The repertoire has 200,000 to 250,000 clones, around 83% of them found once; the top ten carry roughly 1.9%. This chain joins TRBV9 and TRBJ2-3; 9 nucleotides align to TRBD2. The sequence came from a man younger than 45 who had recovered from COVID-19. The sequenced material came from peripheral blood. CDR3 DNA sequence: TGTGCCAGCAGCCCCGGGGGGGGACTAGCAGTAGATACGCAGTATTTT. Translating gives CASSPGGGLAVDTQYF.